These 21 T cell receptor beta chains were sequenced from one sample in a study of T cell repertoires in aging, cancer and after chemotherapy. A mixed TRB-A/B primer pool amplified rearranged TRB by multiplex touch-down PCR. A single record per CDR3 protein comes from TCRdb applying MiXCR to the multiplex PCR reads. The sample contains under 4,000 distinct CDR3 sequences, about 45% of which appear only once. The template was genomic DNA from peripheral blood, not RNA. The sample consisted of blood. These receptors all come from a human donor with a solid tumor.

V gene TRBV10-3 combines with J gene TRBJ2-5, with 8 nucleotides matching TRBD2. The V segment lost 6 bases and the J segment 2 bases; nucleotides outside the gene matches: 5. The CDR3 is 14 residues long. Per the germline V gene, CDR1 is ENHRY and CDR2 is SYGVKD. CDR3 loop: CAISLTSVQETQYF. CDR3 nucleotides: TGTGCCATCAGCCTGACTAGCGTACAAGAGACCCAGTACTTC.

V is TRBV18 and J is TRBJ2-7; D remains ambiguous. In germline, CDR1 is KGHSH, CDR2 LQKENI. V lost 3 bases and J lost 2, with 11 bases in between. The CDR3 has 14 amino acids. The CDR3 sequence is CASSPEQNTYEQYF. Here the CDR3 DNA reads TGTGCCAGCTCACCGGAACAGAACACCTACGAGCAGTACTTC.

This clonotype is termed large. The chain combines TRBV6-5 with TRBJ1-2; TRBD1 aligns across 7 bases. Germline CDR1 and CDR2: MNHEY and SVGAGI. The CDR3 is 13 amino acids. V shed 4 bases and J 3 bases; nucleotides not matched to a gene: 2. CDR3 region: CASSSDRDYGYTF. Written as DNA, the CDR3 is TGTGCCAGCAGTTCCGACAGGGACTATGGCTACACCTTC.

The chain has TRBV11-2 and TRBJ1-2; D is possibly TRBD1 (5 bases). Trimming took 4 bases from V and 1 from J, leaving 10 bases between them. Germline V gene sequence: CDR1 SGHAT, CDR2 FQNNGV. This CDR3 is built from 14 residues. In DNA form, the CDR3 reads TGTGCCAGCAGCTCCGCGGGGGGTAACTATGGCTACACCTTC. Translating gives CASSSAGGNYGYTF. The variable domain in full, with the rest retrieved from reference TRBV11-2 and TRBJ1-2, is EAGVAQSPRYKIIEKRQSVAFWCNPISGHATLYWYQQILGQGPKLLIQFQNNGVVDDSQLPKDRFSAERLKGVDSTLKIQPAKLEDSAVYLCASSSAGGNYGYTFGSGTRLTVV.

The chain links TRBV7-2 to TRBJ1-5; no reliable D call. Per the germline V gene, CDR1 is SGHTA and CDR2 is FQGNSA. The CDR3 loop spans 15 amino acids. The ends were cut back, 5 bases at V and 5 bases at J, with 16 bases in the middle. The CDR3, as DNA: TGTGCCAGCAGCAGGAAAGTGGGTAATGATCAGCCCCAGCATTTT. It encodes CASSRKVGNDQPQHF.

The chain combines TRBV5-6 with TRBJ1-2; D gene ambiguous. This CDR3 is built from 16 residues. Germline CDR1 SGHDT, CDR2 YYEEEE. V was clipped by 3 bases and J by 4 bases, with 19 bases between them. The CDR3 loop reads CASSSDGGLLSYGYTF. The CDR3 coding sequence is TGTGCCAGCAGCTCCGATGGAGGTCTCCTTAGCTATGGCTACACCTTC. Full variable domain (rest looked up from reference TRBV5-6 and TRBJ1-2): DAGVTQSPTHLIKTRGQQVTLRCSPKSGHDTVSWYQQALGQGPQFIFQYYEEEERQRGNFPDRFSGHQFPNYSSELNVNALLLGDSALYLCASSSDGGLLSYGYTFGSGTRLTVV.

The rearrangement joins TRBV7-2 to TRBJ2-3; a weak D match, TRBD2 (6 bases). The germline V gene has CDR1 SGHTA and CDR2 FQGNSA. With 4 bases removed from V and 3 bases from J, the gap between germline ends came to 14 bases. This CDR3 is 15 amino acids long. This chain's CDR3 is CASSSRVGRTDTQYF. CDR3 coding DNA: TGTGCCAGCAGCTCCCGGGTGGGGAGGACAGATACGCAGTATTTT.

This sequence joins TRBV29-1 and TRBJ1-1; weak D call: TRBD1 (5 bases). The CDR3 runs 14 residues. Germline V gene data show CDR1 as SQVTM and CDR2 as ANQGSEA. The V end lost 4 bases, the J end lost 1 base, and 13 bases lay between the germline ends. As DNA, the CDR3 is TGCAGCGTTGGTCCGGGGCTCTCGAACACTGAAGCTTTCTTT. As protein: CSVGPGLSNTEAFF.

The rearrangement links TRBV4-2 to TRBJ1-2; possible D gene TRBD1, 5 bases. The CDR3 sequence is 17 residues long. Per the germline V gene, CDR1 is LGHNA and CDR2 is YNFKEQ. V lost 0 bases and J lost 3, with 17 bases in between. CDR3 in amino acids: CASSQDISSATDYGYTF. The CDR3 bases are TGTGCCAGCAGCCAAGATATTAGTTCGGCGACAGACTATGGCTACACCTTC.

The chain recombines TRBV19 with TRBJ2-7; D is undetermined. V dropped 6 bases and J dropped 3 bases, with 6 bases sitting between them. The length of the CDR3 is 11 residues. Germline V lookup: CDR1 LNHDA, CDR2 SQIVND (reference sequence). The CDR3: CASSSYYEQYF. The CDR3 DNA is TGTGCCAGTAGCTCTTACTACGAGCAGTACTTC.

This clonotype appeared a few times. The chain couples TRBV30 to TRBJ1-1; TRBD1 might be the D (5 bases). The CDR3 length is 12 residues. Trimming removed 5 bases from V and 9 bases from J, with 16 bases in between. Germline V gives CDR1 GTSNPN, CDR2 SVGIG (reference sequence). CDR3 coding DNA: TGTGCCTGGCAAAGGGACTCCCTAAAAGCTTTCTTT. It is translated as CAWQRDSLKAFF.

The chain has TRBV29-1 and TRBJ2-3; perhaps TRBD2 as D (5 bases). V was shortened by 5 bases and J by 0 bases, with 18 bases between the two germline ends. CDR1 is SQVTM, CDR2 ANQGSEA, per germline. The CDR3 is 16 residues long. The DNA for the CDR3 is TGCAGCGTTTCTCCCCCTAGCCGAGTTAGCACAGATACGCAGTATTTT. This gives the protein CSVSPPSRVSTDTQYF.

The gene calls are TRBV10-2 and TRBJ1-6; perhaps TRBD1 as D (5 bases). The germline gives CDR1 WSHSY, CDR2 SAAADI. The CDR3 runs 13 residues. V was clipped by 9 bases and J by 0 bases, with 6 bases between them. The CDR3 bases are TGCGCCAGGGGGGGCTCCTATAATTCACCCCTCCACTTT. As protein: CARGGSYNSPLHF.

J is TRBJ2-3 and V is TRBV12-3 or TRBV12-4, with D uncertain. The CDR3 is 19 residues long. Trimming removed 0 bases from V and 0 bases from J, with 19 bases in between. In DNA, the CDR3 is TGTGCCAGCAGTTTAGCACTGCGACTGTCGATTTCTAGCACAGATACGCAGTATTTT. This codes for CASSLALRLSISSTDTQYF.

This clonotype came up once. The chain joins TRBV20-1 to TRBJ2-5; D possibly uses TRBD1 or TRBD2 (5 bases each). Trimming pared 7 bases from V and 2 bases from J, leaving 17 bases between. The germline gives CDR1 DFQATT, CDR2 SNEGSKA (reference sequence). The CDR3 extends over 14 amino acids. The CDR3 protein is CSVPGPEGQETQYF. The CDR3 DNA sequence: TGCAGTGTCCCGGGACCCGAGGGGCAAGAGACCCAGTACTTC.

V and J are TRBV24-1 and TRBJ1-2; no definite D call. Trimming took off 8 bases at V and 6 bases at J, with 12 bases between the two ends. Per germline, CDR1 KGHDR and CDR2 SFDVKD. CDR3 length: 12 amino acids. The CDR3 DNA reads TGTGCCACCATGAGGGTGAATGATGGCTACACCTTC. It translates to CATMRVNDGYTF.

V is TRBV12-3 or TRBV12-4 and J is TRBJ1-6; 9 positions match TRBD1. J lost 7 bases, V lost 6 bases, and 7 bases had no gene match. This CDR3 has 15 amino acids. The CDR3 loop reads CASRPTGGQNSPLHF. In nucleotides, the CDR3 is TGTGCCAGCAGGCCTACAGGGGGCCAAAATTCACCCCTCCACTTT.

In nucleotides, the CDR3 is TGTGCCAGCAGCAGGGGCGCCGCCGGGGGCAATGAGCAGTTCTTC. It specifies CASSRGAAGGNEQFF. The genes are TRBV27 and TRBJ2-1; D may match TRBD1 or TRBD2 (6 bases each). CDR3 length: 15 amino acids. Germline CDR1 MNHEY, CDR2 SMNVEV (reference sequence). Trimming stripped 6 bases from V and 6 bases from J, with 18 bases between.

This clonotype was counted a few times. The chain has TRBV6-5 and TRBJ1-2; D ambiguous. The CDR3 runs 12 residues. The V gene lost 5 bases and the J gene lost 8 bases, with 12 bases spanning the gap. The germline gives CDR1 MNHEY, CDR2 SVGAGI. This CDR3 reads CASSGRAQGYTF. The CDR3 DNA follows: TGTGCCAGCAGTGGGCGGGCGCAGGGCTACACCTTC.

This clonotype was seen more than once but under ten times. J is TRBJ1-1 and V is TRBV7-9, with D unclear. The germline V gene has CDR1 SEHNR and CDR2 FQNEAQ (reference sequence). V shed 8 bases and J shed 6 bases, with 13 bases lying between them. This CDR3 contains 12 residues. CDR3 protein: CASSGSPSEAFF. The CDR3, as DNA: TGTGCCAGCTCGGGGTCCCCCTCTGAAGCTTTCTTT.

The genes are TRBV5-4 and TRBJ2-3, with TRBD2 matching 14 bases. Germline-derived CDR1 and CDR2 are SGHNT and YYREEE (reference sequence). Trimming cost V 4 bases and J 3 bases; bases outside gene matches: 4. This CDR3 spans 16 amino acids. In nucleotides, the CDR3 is TGTGCCAGCAGCGGGACTAGCGGGAGTGGGACAGATACGCAGTATTTT. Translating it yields CASSGTSGSGTDTQYF.